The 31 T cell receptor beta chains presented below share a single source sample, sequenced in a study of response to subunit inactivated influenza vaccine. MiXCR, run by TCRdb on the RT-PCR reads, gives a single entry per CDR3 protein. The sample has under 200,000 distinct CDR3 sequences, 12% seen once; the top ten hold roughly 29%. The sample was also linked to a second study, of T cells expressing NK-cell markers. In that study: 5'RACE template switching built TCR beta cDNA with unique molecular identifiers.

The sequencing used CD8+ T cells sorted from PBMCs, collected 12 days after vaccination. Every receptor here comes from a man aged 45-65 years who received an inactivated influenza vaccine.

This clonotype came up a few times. The CDR3 DNA follows: TGCAGCGTTGTCAAATTAAAGGGTCTAAACGGTGGCTCCTACAATGAGCAGTTCTTC. Its translation: CSVVKLKGLNGGSYNEQFF. The chain joins TRBV29-1 to TRBJ2-1; no clear D. Between the trimmed V and J ends, which lost 4 bases and 0 bases, there was a span of 25 bases. The germline gives CDR1 SQVTM, CDR2 ANQGSEA. The CDR3 sequence is 19 residues long.

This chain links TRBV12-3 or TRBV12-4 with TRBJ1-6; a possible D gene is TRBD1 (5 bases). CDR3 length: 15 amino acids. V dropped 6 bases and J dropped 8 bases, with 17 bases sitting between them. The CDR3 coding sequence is TGTGCCAGCAGCCCTACGACGGGGCTTCATTCACCCCTCCACTTT. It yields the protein CASSPTTGLHSPLHF.

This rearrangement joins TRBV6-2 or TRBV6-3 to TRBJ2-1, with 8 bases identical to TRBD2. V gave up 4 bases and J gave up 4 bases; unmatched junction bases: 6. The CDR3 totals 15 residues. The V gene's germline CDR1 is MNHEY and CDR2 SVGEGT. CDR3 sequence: CASSSAGGGYNEQFF. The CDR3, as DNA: TGTGCCAGCAGTTCAGCCGGGGGGGGGTACAATGAGCAGTTCTTC.

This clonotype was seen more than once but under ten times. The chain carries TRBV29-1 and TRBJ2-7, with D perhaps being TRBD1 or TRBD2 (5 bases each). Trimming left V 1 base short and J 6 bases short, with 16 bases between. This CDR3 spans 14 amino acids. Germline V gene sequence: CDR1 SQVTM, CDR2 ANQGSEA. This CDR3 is CSVEVPARGTEQYF. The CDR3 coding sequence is TGCAGCGTTGAAGTGCCAGCGAGGGGAACCGAGCAGTACTTC.

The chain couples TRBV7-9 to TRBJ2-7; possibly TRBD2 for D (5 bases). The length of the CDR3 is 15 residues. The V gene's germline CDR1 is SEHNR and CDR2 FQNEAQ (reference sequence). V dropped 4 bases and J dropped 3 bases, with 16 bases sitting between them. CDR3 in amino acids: CASSSGQLGDYEQYF. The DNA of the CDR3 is TGTGCCAGCAGCTCCGGGCAACTAGGAGACTACGAGCAGTACTTC.

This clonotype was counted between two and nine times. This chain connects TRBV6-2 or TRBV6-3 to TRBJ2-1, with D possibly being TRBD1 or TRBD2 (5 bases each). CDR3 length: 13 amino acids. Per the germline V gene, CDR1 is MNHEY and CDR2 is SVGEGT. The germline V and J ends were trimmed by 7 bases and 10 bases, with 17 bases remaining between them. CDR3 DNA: TGTGCCAGCATTCCACATCCGGGGCGGGAGCAGTTCTTC. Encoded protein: CASIPHPGREQFF.

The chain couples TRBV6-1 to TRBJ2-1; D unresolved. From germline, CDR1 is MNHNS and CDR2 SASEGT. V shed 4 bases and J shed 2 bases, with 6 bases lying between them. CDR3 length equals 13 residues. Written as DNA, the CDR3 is TGTGCCAGCAGTGCAAACACCTACAATGAGCAGTTCTTC. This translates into CASSANTYNEQFF.

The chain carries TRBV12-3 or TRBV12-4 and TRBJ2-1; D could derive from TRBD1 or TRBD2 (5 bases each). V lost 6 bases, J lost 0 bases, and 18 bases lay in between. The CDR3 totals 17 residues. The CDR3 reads CASSPLLWGSSYNEQFF. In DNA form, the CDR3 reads TGTGCCAGCAGCCCACTCCTTTGGGGGAGCTCCTACAATGAGCAGTTCTTC.

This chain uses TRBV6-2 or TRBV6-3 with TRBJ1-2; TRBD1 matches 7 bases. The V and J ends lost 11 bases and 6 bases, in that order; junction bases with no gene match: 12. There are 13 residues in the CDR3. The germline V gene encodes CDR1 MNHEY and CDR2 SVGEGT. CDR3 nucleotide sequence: TGTGCCGCCGTACAGGGGCGGTTAGATGGCTACACCTTC. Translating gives CAAVQGRLDGYTF.

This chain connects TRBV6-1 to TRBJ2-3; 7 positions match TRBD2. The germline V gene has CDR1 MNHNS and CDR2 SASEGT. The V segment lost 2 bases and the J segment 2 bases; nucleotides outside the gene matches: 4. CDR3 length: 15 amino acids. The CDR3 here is CASSELAAYTDTQYF. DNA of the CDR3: TGTGCCAGCAGTGAACTAGCGGCATACACAGATACGCAGTATTTT.

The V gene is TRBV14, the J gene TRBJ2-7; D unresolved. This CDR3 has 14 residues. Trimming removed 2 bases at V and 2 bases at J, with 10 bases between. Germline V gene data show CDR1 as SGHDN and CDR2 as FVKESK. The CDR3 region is CASSQTLLAYEQYF. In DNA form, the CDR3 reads TGTGCCAGCAGCCAAACGCTCTTAGCCTACGAGCAGTACTTC.

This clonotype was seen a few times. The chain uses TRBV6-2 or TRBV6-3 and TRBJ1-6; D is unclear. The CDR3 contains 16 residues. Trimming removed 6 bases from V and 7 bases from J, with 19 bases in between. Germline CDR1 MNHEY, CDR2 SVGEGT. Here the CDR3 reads CASSQDNFVGNSPLHF. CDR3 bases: TGTGCCAGCAGCCAGGATAATTTCGTGGGGAATTCACCCCTCCACTTT.

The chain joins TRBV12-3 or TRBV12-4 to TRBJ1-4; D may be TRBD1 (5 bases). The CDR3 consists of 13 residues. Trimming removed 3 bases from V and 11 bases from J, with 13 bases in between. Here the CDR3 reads CASSLGQPGKLFF. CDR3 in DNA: TGTGCCAGCAGTTTGGGTCAGCCAGGGAAACTGTTTTTT.

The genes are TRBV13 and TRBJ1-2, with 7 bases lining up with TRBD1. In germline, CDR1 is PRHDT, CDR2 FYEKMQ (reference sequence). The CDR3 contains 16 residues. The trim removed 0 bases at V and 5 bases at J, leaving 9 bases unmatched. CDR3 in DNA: TGTGCCAGCAGCTTAGGAGTGGGACAGCCTATTTATGGCTACACCTTC. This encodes CASSLGVGQPIYGYTF.

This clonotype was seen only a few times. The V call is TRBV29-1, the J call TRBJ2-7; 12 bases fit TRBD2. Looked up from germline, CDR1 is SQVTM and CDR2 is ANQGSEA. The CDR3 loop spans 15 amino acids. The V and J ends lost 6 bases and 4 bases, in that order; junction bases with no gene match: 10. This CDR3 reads CSVGGLAGTEYEQYF. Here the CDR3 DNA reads TGCAGCGTGGGCGGACTAGCGGGAACCGAATACGAGCAGTACTTC.

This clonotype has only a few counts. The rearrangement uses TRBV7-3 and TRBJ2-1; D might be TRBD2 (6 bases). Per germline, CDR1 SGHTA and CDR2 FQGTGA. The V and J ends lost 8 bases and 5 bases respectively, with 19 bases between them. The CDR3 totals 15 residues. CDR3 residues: CASGQPGTANNEQFF. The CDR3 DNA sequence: TGTGCCAGCGGCCAGCCGGGGACTGCTAACAATGAGCAGTTCTTC.

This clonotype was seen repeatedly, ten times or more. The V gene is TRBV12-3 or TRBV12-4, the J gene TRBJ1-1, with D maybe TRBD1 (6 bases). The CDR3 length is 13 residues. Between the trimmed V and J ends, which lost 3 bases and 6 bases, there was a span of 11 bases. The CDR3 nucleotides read TGTGCCAGCAGTTTTGGGGGCTTCGCTGAAGCTTTCTTT. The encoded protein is CASSFGGFAEAFF.

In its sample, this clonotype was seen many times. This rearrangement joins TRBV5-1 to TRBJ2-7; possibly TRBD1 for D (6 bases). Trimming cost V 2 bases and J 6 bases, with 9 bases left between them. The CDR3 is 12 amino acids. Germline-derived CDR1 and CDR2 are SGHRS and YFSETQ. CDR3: CASSLQGAEQYF. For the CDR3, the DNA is TGCGCCAGCAGCTTACAGGGCGCCGAGCAGTACTTC.

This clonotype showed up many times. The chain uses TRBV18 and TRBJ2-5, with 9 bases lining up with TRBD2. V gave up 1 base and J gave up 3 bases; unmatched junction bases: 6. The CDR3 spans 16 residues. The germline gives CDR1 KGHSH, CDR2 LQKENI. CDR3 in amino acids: CASSPLRLAGKETQYF. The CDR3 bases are TGTGCCAGCTCACCACTCCGGCTAGCGGGAAAAGAGACCCAGTACTTC.

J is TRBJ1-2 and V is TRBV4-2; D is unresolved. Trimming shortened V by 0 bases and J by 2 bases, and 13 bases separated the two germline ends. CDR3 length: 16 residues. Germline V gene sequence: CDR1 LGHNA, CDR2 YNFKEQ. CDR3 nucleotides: TGTGCCAGCAGCCAAGATTTAGTCAGATCGAACTATGGCTACACCTTC. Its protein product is CASSQDLVRSNYGYTF.

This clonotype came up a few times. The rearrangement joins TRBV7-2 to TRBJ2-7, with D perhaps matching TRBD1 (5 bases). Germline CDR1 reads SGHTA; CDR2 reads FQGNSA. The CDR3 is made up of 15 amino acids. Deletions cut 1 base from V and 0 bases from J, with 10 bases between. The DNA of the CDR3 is TGTGCCAGCAGCTTAGTAAGCGACAGCTCCTACGAGCAGTACTTC. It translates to CASSLVSDSSYEQYF.

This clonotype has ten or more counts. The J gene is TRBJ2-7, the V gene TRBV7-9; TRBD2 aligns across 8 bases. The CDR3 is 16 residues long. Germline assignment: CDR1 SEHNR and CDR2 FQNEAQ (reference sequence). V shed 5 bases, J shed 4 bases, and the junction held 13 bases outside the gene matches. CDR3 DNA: TGTGCCAGCAGCCCGCCGTTCGGGAGGGATCTTTACGAGCAGTACTTC. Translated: CASSPPFGRDLYEQYF.

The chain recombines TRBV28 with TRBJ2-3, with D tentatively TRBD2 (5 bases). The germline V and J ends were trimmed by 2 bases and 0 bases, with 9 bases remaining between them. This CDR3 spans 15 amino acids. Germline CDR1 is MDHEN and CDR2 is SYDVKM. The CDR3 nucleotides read TGTGCCAGCAGTTTAGAGCGGAGTAGCACAGATACGCAGTATTTT. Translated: CASSLERSSTDTQYF. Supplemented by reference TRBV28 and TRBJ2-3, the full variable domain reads DVKVTQSSRYLVKRTGEKVFLECVQDMDHENMFWYRQDPGLGLRLIYFSYDVKMKEKGDIPEGYSVSREKKERFSLILESASTNQTSMYLCASSLERSSTDTQYFGPGTRLTVL.

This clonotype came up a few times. This CDR3 reads CASTNSGYEQYF. The CDR3, as DNA: TGTGCCAGCACCAATTCGGGATACGAGCAGTACTTC. The chain uses TRBV6-2 or TRBV6-3 and TRBJ2-7; maybe TRBD2 (5 bases). The CDR3 covers 12 residues. Germline V gene sequence: CDR1 MNHEY, CDR2 SVGEGT. V was clipped by 7 bases and J by 4 bases, with 11 bases between them.

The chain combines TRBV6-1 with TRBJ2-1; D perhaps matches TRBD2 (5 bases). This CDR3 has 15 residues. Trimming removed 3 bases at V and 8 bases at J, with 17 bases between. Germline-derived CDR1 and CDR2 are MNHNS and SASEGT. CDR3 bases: TGTGCCAGCAGTGAGGCGGGTGTCGTTGGGGATGAGCAGTTCTTC. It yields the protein CASSEAGVVGDEQFF.

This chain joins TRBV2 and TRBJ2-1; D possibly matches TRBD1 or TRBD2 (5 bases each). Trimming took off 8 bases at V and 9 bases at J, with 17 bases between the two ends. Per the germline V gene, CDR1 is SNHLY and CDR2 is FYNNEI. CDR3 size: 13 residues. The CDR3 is CASGQHLAFEQFF. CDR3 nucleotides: TGTGCCAGCGGACAACATCTAGCTTTTGAGCAGTTCTTC.

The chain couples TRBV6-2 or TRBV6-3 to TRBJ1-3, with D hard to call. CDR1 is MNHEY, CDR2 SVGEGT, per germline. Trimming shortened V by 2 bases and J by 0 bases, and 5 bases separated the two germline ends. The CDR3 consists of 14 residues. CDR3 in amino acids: CASSYPGSGNTIYF. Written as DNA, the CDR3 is TGTGCCAGCAGTTACCCGGGCTCTGGAAACACCATATATTTT.

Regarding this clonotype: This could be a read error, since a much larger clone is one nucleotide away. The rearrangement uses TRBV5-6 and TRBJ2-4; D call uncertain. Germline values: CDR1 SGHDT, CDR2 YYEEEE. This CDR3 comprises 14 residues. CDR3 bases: TGTGCCAGCAGCTTCCTATTAGCCAAAAACATTCAGCACTTC. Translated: CASSFLLAKNIQHF.

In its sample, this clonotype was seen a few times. The CDR3 DNA is TGTGCCAGCAGCCCCACGGGGGGGAGCTCCTACAATGAGCAGTTCTTC. Residues: CASSPTGGSSYNEQFF. The chain has TRBV7-9 and TRBJ2-1; 8 bases are shared with TRBD2. Germline CDR1 is SEHNR and CDR2 is FQNEAQ (reference sequence). V trimming: 5 bases; J trimming: 0 bases; junction bases outside the gene matches: 6. This CDR3 has 16 residues.

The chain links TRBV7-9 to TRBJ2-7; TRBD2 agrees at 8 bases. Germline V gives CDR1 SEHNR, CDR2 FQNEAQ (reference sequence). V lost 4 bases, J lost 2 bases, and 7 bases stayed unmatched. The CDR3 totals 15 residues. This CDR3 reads CASSSSGLEPYEQYF. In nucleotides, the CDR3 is TGTGCCAGCAGCTCCTCGGGACTAGAACCCTACGAGCAGTACTTC.

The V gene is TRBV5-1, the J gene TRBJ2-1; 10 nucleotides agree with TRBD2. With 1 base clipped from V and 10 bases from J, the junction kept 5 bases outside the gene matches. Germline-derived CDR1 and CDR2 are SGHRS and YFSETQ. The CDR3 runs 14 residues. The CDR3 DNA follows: TGCGCCAGCAGCTTGACTAGCGGGGTGGGGGAGCAGTTCTTC. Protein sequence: CASSLTSGVGEQFF.